This TCR beta chain was captured by sequencing in a study of blood T cells in healthy people across ages. Study background: Per two T cells, about one barcoded beta molecule was captured through template switching.

The CDR3 is 14 amino acids. V was trimmed by 3 bases and J by 4 bases, leaving 10 bases between them. In germline, CDR1 is MNHNS, CDR2 SASEGT. A second PCR, run for roughly 7 to 11 cycles, used a sample-barcoded 5' primer plus a J-beta primer mix. One entry per CDR3 protein, called by TCRdb with MiXCR from the 5' RACE reads. Found here are 700,000 to 900,000 distinct CDR3 sequences, roughly 25% of them singletons; the top ten hold 3%. These data are also associated with another study on T cells of mothers and their children.

This TCR was recovered from a boy younger than 18 in good health. The gene calls are TRBV6-1 and TRBJ2-1; D possibly corresponds to TRBD2 (5 bases). The sequencing sample was made of blood. Written as DNA, the CDR3 is TGTGCCAGCAGTGACGGGAACATTTACAATGAGCAGTTCTTC. It codes for CASSDGNIYNEQFF.